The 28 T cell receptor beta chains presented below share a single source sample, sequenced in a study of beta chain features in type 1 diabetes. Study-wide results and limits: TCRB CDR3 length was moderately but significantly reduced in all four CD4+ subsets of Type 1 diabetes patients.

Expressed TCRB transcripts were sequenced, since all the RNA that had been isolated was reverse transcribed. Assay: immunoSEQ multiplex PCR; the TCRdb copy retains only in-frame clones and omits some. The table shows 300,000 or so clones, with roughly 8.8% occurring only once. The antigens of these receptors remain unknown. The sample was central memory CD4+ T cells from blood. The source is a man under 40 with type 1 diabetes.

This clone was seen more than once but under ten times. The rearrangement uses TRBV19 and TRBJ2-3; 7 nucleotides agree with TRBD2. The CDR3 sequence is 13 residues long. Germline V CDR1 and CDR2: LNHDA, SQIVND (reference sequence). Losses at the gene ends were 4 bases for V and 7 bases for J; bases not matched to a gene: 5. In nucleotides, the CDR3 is TGTGCCAGTAGTACGCTCAGCGGGAATACGCAGTATTTT. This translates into CASSTLSGNTQYF.

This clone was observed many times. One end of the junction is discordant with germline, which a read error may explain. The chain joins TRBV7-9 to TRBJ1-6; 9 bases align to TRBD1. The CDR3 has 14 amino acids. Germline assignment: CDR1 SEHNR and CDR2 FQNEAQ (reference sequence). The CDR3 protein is CASSSPGQGSSLHF. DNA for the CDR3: TGTGCCAGCAGCAGCCCGGGACAGGGTTCATCCCTCCACTTT.

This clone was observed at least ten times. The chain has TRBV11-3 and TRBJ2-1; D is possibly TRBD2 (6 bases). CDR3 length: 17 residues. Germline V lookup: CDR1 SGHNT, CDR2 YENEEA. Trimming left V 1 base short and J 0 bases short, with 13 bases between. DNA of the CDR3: TGTGCCAGCAGCTTAGGCCAGACTAGGAGCTCCTACAATGAGCAGTTCTTC. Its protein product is CASSLGQTRSSYNEQFF.

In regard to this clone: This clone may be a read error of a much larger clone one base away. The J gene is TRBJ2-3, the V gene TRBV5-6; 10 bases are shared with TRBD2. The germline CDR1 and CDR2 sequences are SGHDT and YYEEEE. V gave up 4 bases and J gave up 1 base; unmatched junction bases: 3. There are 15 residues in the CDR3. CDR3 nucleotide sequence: TGTGCCAGCAGCGGCGGACTAGCGGGCACAGATACGCAGTATTTT. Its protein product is CASSGGLAGTDTQYF.

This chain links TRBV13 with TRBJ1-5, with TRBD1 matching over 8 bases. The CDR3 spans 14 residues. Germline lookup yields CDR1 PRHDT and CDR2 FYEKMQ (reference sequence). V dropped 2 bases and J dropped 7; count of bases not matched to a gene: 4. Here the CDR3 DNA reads TGTGCCAGCAGCTTACAGGGGGCTGGGCAGCCCCAGCATTTT. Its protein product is CASSLQGAGQPQHF.

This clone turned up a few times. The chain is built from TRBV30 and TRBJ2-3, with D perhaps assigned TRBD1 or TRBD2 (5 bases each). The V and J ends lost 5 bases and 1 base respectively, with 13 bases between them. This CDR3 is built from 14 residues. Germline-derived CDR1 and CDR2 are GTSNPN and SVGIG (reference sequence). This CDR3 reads CAWGLPGRTDTQYF. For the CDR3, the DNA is TGTGCCTGGGGGCTTCCGGGGCGCACAGATACGCAGTATTTT.

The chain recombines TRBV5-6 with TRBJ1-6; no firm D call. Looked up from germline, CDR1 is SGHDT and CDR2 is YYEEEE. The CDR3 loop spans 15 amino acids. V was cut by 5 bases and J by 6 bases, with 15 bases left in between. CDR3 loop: CASRERSGGNSPLHF. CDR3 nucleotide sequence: TGTGCCAGCAGAGAGAGGTCCGGAGGTAATTCACCCCTCCACTTT.

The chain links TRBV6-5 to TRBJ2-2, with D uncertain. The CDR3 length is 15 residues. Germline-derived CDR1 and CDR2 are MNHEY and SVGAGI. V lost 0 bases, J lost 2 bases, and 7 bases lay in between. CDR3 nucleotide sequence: TGTGCCAGCAGTTACTCGACTGGTAACACCGGGGAGCTGTTTTTT. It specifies CASSYSTGNTGELFF.

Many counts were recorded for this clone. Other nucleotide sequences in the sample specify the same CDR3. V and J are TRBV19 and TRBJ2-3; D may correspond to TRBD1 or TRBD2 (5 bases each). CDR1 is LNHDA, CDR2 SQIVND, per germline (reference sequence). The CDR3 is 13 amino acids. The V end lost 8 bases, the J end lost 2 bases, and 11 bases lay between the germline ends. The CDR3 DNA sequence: TGTGCCAGTCGGGACCACTCCACAGATACGCAGTATTTT. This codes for CASRDHSTDTQYF.

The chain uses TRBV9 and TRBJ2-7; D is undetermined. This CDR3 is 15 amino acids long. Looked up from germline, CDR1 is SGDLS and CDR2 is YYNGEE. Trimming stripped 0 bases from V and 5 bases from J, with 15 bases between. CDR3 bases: TGTGCCAGCAGCGTAGGGACGGTAACCTGGGACGAGCAGTACTTC. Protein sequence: CASSVGTVTWDEQYF.

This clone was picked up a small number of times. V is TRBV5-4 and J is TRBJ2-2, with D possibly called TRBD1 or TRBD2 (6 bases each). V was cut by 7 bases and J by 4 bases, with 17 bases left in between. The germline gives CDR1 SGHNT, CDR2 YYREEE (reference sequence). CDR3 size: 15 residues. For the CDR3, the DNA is TGTGCCAGCCATCCTCCGGGGGCGATCACCGGGGAGCTGTTTTTT. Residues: CASHPPGAITGELFF.

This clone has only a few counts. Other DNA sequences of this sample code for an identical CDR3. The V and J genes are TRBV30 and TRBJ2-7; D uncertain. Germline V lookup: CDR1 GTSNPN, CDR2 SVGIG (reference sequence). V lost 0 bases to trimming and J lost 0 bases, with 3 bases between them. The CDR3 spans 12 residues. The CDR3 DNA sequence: TGTGCCTGGAGTGTAAGCTCCTACGAGCAGTACTTC. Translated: CAWSVSSYEQYF.

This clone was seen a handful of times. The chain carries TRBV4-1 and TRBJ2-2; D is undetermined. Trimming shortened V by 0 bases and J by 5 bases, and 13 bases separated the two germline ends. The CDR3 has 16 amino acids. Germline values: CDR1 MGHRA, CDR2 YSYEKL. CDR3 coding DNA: TGCGCCAGCAGCCAAGACTCAGCCCGGGTTACCGGGGAGCTGTTTTTT. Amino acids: CASSQDSARVTGELFF.

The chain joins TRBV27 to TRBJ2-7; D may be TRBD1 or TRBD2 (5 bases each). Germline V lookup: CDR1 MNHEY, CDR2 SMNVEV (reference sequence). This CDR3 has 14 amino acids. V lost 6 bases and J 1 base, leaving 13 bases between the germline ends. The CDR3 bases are TGTGCCAGCAGAGCCACTAGACAGTCCTACGAGCAGTACTTC. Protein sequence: CASRATRQSYEQYF.

CDR3 in amino acids: CASSPGISNQPQHF. The DNA for the CDR3 is TGTGCCAGCAGCCCGGGCATTAGCAATCAGCCCCAGCATTTT. The rearrangement links TRBV9 to TRBJ1-5; unclear D gene. Germline values: CDR1 SGDLS, CDR2 YYNGEE. This CDR3 contains 14 residues. Trimming removed 4 bases from V and 0 bases from J, with 8 bases in between.

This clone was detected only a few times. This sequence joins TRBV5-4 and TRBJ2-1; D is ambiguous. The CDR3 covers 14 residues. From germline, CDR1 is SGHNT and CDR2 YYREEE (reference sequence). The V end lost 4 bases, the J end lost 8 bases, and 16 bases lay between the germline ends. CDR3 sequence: CASSHTDPSDEQFF. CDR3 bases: TGTGCCAGCAGCCATACTGACCCCTCGGATGAGCAGTTCTTC.

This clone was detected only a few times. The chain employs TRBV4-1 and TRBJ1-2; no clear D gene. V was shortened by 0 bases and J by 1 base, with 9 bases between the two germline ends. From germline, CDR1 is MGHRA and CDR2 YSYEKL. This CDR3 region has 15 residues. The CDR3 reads CASSQELADNYGYTF. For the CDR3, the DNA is TGCGCCAGCAGCCAAGAGCTTGCGGATAACTATGGCTACACCTTC.

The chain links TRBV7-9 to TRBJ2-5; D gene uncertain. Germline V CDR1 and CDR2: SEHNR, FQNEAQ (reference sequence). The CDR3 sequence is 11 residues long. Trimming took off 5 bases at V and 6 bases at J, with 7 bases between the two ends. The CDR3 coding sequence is TGTGCCAGCAGCCTTCCCCAGACCCAGTACTTC. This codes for CASSLPQTQYF.

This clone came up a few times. In DNA form, the CDR3 reads TGTGCCAGCTCACCTGGGGCCGAGGAGACCCAGTACTTC. Translation: CASSPGAEETQYF. The chain links TRBV18 to TRBJ2-5; TRBD1 might be the D (5 bases). From germline, CDR1 is KGHSH and CDR2 LQKENI. The CDR3 is 13 amino acids. V was trimmed by 3 bases and J by 5 bases, leaving 10 bases between them. The full variable domain, its missing parts supplied by reference TRBV18 and TRBJ2-5, is NAGVMQNPRHLVRRRGQEARLRCSPMKGHSHVYWYRQLPEEGLKFMVYLQKENIIDESGMPKERFSAEFPKEGPSILRIQQVVRGDSAAYFCASSPGAEETQYFGPGTRLLVL.

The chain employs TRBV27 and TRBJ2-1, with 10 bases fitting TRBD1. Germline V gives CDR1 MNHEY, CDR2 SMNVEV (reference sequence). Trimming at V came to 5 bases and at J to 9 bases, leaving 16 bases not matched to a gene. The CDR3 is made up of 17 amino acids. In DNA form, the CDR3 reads TGTGCCAGCAGTCCTGGCGTCGGGACAGGGGTGCATGGTGAGCAGTTCTTC. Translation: CASSPGVGTGVHGEQFF.

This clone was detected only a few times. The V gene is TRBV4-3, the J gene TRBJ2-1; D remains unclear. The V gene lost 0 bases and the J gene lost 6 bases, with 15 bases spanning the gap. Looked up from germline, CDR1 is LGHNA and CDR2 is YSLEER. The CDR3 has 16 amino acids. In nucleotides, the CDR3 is TGCGCCAGCAGCCAAGAAGGACCAGGCATTGGCAATGAGCAGTTCTTC. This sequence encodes CASSQEGPGIGNEQFF.

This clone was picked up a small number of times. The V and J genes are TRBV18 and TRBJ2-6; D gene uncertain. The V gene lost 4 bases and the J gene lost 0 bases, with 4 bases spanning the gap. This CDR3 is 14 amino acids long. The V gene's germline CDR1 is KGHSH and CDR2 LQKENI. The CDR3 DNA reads TGTGCCAGCTCACGGAGCTCTGGGGCCAACGTCCTGACTTTC. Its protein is CASSRSSGANVLTF.

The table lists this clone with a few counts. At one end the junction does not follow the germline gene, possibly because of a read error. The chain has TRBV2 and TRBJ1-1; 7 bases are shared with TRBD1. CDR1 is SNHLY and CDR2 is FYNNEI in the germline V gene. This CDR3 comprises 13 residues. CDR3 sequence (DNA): TGTGCCAGCAGTCCTACCGGGACAGCTGAGGCTTTCTTT. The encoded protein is CASSPTGTAEAFF.

The CDR3 sequence: CASSLTSGGDQETQYF. The CDR3 DNA reads TGCGCCAGCAGCCTTACTAGCGGGGGGGACCAAGAGACCCAGTACTTC. This rearrangement joins TRBV4-1 to TRBJ2-5; 13 bases align to TRBD2. J was trimmed by 0 bases and V by 4 bases; bases with no gene match: 2. Germline V gene data show CDR1 as MGHRA and CDR2 as YSYEKL. The CDR3 length is 16 residues.

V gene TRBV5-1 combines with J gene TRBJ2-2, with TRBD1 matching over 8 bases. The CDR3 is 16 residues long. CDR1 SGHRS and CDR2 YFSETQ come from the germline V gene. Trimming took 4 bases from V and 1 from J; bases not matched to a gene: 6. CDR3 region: CASSMAGTGNTGELFF. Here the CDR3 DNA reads TGCGCCAGCAGCATGGCCGGGACAGGGAACACCGGGGAGCTGTTTTTT.

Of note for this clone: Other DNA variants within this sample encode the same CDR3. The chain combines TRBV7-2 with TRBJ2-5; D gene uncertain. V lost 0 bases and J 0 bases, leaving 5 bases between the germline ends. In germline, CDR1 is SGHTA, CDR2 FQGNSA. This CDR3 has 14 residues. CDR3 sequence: CASSLASHQETQYF. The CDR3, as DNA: TGTGCCAGCAGCTTAGCCTCACACCAAGAGACCCAGTACTTC.

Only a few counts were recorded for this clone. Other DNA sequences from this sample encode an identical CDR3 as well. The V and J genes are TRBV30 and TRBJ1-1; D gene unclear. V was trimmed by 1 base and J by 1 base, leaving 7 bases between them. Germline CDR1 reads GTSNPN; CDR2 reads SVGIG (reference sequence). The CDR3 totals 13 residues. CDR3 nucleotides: TGTGCCTGGAGTGGCGCGGCGAACACTGAAGCTTTCTTT. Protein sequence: CAWSGAANTEAFF.

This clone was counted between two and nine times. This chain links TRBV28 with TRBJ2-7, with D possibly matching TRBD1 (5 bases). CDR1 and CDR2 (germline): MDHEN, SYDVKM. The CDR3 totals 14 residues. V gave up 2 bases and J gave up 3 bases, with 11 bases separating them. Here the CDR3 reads CASSLIDSLYEQYF. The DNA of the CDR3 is TGTGCCAGCAGTTTAATTGACAGCCTCTACGAGCAGTACTTC.